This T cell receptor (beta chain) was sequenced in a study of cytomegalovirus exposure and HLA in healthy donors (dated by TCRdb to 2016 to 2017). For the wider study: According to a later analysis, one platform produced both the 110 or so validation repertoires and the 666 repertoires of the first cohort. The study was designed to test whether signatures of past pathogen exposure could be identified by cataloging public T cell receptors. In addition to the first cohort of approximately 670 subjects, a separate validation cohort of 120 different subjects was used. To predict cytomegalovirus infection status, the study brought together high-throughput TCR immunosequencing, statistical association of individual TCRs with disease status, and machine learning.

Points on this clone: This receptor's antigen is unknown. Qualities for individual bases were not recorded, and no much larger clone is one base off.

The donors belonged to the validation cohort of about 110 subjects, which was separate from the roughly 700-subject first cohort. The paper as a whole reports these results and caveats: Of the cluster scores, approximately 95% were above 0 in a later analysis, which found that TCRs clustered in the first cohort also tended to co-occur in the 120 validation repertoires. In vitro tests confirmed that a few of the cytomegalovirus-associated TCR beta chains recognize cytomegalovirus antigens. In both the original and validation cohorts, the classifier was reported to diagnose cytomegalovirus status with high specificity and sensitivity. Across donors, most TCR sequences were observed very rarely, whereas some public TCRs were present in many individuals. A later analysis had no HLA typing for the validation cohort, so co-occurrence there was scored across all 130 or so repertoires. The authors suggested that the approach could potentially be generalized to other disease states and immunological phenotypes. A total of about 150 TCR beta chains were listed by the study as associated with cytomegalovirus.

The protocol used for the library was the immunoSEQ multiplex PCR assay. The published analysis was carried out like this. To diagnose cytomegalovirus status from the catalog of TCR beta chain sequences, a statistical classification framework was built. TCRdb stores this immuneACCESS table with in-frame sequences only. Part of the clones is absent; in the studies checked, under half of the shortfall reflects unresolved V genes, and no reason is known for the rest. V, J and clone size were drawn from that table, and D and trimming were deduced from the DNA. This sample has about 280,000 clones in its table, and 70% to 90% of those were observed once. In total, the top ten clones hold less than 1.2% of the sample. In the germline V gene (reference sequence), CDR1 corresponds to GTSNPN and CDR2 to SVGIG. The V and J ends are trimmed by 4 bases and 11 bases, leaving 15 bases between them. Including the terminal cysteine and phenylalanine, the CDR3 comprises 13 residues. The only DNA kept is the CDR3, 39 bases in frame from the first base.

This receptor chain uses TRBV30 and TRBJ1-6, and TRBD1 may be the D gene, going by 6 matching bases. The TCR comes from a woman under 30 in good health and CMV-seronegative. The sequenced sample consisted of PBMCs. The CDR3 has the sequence CAWMRAGDAPLHF. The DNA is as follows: TGTGCCTGGATGAGGGCAGGGGATGCACCCCTCCACTTT.